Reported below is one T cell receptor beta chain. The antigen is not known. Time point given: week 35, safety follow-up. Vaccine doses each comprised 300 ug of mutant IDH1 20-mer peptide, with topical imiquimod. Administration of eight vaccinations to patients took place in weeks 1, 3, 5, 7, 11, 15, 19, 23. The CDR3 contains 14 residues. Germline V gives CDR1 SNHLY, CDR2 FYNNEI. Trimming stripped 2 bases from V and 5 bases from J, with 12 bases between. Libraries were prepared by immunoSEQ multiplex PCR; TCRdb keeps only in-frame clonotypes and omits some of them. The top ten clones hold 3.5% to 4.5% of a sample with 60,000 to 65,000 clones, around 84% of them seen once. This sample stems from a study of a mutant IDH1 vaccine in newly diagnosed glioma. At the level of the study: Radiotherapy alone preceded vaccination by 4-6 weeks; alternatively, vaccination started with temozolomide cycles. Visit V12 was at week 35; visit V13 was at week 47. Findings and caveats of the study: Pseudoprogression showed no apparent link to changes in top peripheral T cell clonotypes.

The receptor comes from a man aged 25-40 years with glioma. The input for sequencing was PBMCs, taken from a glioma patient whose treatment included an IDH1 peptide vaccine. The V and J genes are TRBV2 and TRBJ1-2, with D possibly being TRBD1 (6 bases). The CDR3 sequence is CASSEYRAGYGYTF. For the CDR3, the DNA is TGTGCCAGCAGTGAATACAGGGCGGGGTATGGCTACACCTTC. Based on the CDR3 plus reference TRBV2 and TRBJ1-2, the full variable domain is EPEVTQTPSHQVTQMGQEVILRCVPISNHLYFYWYRQILGQKVEFLVSFYNNEISEKSEIFDDQFSVERPDGSNFTLKIRSTKLEDSAMYFCASSEYRAGYGYTFGSGTRLTVV.